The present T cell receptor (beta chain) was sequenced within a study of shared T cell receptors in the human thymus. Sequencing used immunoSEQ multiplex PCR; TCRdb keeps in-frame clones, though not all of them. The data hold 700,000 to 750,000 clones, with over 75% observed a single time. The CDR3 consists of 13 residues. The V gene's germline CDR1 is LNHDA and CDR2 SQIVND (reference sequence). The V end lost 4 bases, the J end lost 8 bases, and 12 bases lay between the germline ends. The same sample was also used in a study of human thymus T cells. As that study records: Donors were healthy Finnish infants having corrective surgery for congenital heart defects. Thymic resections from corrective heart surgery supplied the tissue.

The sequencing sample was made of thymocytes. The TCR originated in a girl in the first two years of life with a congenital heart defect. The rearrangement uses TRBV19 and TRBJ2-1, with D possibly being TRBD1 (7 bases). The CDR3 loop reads CASSRPGGHEQFF. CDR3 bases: TGTGCCAGTAGTAGGCCAGGGGGGCATGAGCAGTTCTTC.